These 15 T cell receptor beta chains share one sample of origin, sequenced in a study of shared T cell receptors in the human thymus. TCRdb's table, derived via immunoSEQ multiplex PCR, lists solely in-frame clones and lacks some. The repertoire holds 500,000 to 550,000 clones, with around three quarters as singletons. The same sample was also studied in work on human thymus T cells.

The sample comprised thymocytes. These receptors came from a boy in the first two years of life with a congenital heart defect.

V and J are TRBV19 and TRBJ2-3, with D perhaps matching TRBD2 (6 bases). Deletions cut 6 bases from V and 4 bases from J, with 8 bases between. The germline CDR1 and CDR2 sequences are LNHDA and SQIVND (reference sequence). The CDR3 spans 12 residues. CDR3 sequence: CASSPGADTQYF. CDR3 nucleotide sequence: TGTGCCAGTAGCCCGGGGGCAGATACGCAGTATTTT.

This clone occurred once. V is TRBV4-3 and J is TRBJ1-1; TRBD1 is a possible D gene (6 bases). The CDR3 consists of 14 residues. Trimming shortened V by 4 bases and J by 1 base, and 10 bases separated the two germline ends. Germline-derived CDR1 and CDR2 are LGHNA and YSLEER. This CDR3 is CASSPGQPNTEAFF. CDR3 sequence (DNA): TGCGCCAGCAGCCCAGGACAGCCGAACACTGAAGCTTTCTTT.

The chain uses TRBV15 and TRBJ2-5; 9 bases line up with TRBD2. Germline V gene lookup returns CDR1 LNHNV and CDR2 YYDKDF (reference sequence). Trimming took 1 base from V and 5 from J; bases not matched to a gene: 2. The CDR3 contains 14 residues. The CDR3 region has the DNA TGTGCCACCAGCAGAGTAGCGGGAGATGAGACCCAGTACTTC. This sequence encodes CATSRVAGDETQYF.

This clone came up once. V gene TRBV6-9 combines with J gene TRBJ2-7; TRBD1 agrees at 9 bases. Germline V CDR1 and CDR2: MNHGY, SVAAGI. V lost 7 bases, J lost 0 bases, and 10 bases stayed unmatched. CDR3 length equals 16 residues. CDR3 DNA: TGTGCCAGCACCCCGGGACAGGGAGGGTGCTCCTACGAGCAGTACTTC. It codes for CASTPGQGGCSYEQYF.

The rearrangement joins TRBV6-5 to TRBJ1-3, with 8 bases aligning to TRBD1. V trimming: 4 bases; J trimming: 4 bases; junction bases outside the gene matches: 9. The length of the CDR3 is 16 residues. Germline lookup yields CDR1 MNHEY and CDR2 SVGAGI. The CDR3 here is CASSSNRTGRGNTIYF. For the CDR3, the DNA is TGTGCCAGCAGTTCCAACCGGACAGGGCGAGGAAACACCATATATTTT.

This chain connects TRBV7-9 to TRBJ2-7; 8 bases fit TRBD2. After removal of 5 bases from V and 6 bases from J, the junction contained 6 bases not matched to a gene. The germline V gene encodes CDR1 SEHNR and CDR2 FQNEAQ (reference sequence). This CDR3 has 13 amino acids. The CDR3 spells CASSPPSGSEQYF. DNA of the CDR3: TGTGCCAGCAGCCCCCCGAGCGGGAGCGAGCAGTACTTC.

This chain links TRBV28 with TRBJ2-1, with D unresolved. The CDR3 is 13 amino acids. In germline, CDR1 is MDHEN, CDR2 SYDVKM. Trimming took 6 bases from V and 10 from J, leaving 16 bases between them. The CDR3 region is CASSSRSCEEQFF. For the CDR3, the DNA is TGTGCCAGCAGCTCCCGGAGTTGTGAGGAGCAGTTCTTC.

V and J are TRBV15 and TRBJ2-4; no definite D call. Germline V lookup: CDR1 LNHNV, CDR2 YYDKDF (reference sequence). Trimming removed 1 base at V and 0 bases at J, with 13 bases between. This CDR3 contains 17 residues. DNA of the CDR3: TGTGCCACCAGCAGAGGGGCCAGCCACCTAGCCAAAAACATTCAGTACTTC. It specifies CATSRGASHLAKNIQYF.

The V and J genes are TRBV6-6 and TRBJ2-2, with no clear D. CDR3 length: 15 amino acids. Looked up from germline, CDR1 is MNHNY and CDR2 is SVGAGI (reference sequence). V was pared by 0 bases and J by 1 base, with 6 bases between. CDR3 DNA sequence: TGTGCCAGCAGTTACTCGCCCGGGAACACCGGGGAGCTGTTTTTT. Translating gives CASSYSPGNTGELFF.

As DNA, the CDR3 is TGTGCCAGCAGTTTAAGATGGGGGGGGAAGAGTGGGGCAGATACGCAGTATTTT. Protein sequence: CASSLRWGGKSGADTQYF. The J gene is TRBJ2-3, the V gene TRBV28; 7 bases match TRBD2. CDR1 and CDR2 from the germline V gene are MDHEN and SYDVKM. The V gene end was trimmed by 2 bases and the J gene end by 4 bases; junction bases not matched to a gene: 15. The CDR3 is 18 residues long.

Of note for this clone: Other DNA sequences within the sample encode an identical CDR3. The chain has TRBV30 and TRBJ2-7; 7 bases line up with TRBD1. The CDR3 has 14 residues. V shed 0 bases and J 2 bases; nucleotides not matched to a gene: 4. Germline CDR1 and CDR2: GTSNPN and SVGIG (reference sequence). The CDR3 reads CAWSVRDRAYEQYF. DNA for the CDR3: TGTGCCTGGAGTGTACGTGACAGGGCCTACGAGCAGTACTTC.

The CDR3: CASSQSPRAGLQETQYF. For the CDR3, the DNA is TGTGCCAGCAGCCAGTCCCCGAGGGCGGGGCTACAAGAGACCCAGTACTTC. This rearrangement joins TRBV11-2 to TRBJ2-5; the D gene is possibly TRBD2 (6 bases). The CDR3 spans 17 residues. V was cut by 5 bases and J by 2 bases, with 21 bases left in between. Germline CDR1 is SGHAT and CDR2 is FQNNGV.

This clone has just one count. The V and J genes are TRBV27 and TRBJ2-7, with 8 bases matching TRBD1. There are 14 residues in the CDR3. The V gene's germline CDR1 is MNHEY and CDR2 SMNVEV (reference sequence). With V trimmed by 4 bases and J by 2 bases, 4 bases remained unmatched. The CDR3 spells CASSSGGDPYEQYF. In nucleotides, the CDR3 is TGTGCCAGCAGTTCAGGGGGCGATCCCTACGAGCAGTACTTC.

The genes are TRBV28 and TRBJ2-7, with 10 positions matching TRBD2. The CDR3 runs 16 residues. With 5 bases clipped from V and 4 bases from J, the junction kept 11 bases outside the gene matches. Per the germline V gene, CDR1 is MDHEN and CDR2 is SYDVKM. For the CDR3, the DNA is TGTGCCAGCAGTATCGGCACGGCTAGCGGGAGATACGAGCAGTACTTC. Translating it yields CASSIGTASGRYEQYF.

The V and J genes are TRBV9 and TRBJ2-6; 12 nucleotides align to TRBD1. Germline CDR1 and CDR2: SGDLS and YYNGEE. The CDR3 extends over 19 amino acids. J lost 1 base, V lost 4 bases, and 9 bases had no gene match. The CDR3 here is CASSLRDRGRRSGANVLTF. CDR3 sequence (DNA): TGTGCCAGCAGCCTCCGGGACAGGGGGCGCCGGTCTGGGGCCAACGTCCTGACTTTC.